Below are 24 T cell receptor beta chains sequenced from a single sample in a study of blood T cells in healthy people across ages. Primers used in a second PCR of roughly 6 to 11 cycles were a sample-barcoded 5' primer and a J-beta primer mix. TCRdb re-called the 5' RACE reads with MiXCR, one entry per CDR3 protein. The sample lists 600,000 to 900,000 distinct CDR3 sequences, approximately 24% seen once, with less than 3.5% in the top ten. These sequences were also reported in another study, on T cells of mothers and their children.

Sequences were obtained from blood. All receptors derive from a boy between 10 and 17 years old in good health.

The rearrangement links TRBV5-1 to TRBJ1-6; D is unclear. Trimming stripped 0 bases from V and 6 bases from J, with 13 bases between. Germline V gene sequence: CDR1 SGHRS, CDR2 YFSETQ. The CDR3 runs 16 residues. This CDR3 is CASSLVGRRINSPLHF. CDR3 coding DNA: TGCGCCAGCAGCTTGGTCGGCAGAAGGATTAATTCACCCCTCCACTTT.

CDR3 bases: TGCAGTGCTAGAGATCTAGTAGGGGGGCAAGAGACCCAGTACTTC. The encoded protein is CSARDLVGGQETQYF. The V and J genes are TRBV20-1 and TRBJ2-5, with D possibly being TRBD1 or TRBD2 (6 bases each). The CDR3 consists of 15 residues. Germline-derived CDR1 and CDR2 are DFQATT and SNEGSKA (reference sequence). V lost 0 bases, J lost 2 bases, and 13 bases lay in between.

The chain carries TRBV5-6 and TRBJ2-3, with D tentatively TRBD2 (6 bases). Trimming cost V 0 bases and J 0 bases, with 8 bases left between them. The CDR3 loop spans 15 amino acids. CDR1 is SGHDT and CDR2 is YYEEEE in the germline V gene. The CDR3 spells CASSLGGVSTDTQYF. The CDR3 region has the DNA TGTGCCAGCAGCTTGGGGGGGGTTAGCACAGATACGCAGTATTTT. Combining the CDR3 with reference TRBV5-6 and TRBJ2-3 gives the whole variable domain DAGVTQSPTHLIKTRGQQVTLRCSPKSGHDTVSWYQQALGQGPQFIFQYYEEEERQRGNFPDRFSGHQFPNYSSELNVNALLLGDSALYLCASSLGGVSTDTQYFGPGTRLTVL.

The gene calls are TRBV20-1 and TRBJ2-6; 8 bases fit TRBD1. CDR3 length: 13 amino acids. V shed 0 bases and J 19 bases; nucleotides not matched to a gene: 11. CDR1 and CDR2 from the germline V gene are DFQATT and SNEGSKA (reference sequence). The CDR3: CSARDRGEGQVTF. The CDR3 DNA follows: TGCAGTGCTAGAGACAGAGGAGAGGGACAGGTTACTTTC.

Only a few counts were recorded for this clonotype. The gene calls are TRBV6-6 and TRBJ1-3; no clear D. The CDR3 has 15 residues. CDR1 and CDR2 (germline): MNHNY, SVGAGI (reference sequence). With 2 bases removed from V and 0 bases from J, the gap between germline ends came to 8 bases. CDR3 region: CASSYDTPSGNTIYF. The CDR3 DNA is TGTGCCAGCAGTTACGATACACCCTCTGGAAACACCATATATTTT.

There are a few counts of this clonotype. The V call is TRBV20-1, the J call TRBJ2-5; D remains unclear. This CDR3 is 13 amino acids long. Germline CDR1 is DFQATT and CDR2 is SNEGSKA (reference sequence). Trimming took 4 bases from V and 1 from J, leaving 10 bases between them. This CDR3 is CSANVRVQETQYF. The CDR3, as DNA: TGCAGTGCTAATGTACGGGTCCAAGAGACCCAGTACTTC.

The V gene is TRBV25-1, the J gene TRBJ1-1; D may be TRBD1 (5 bases). Between the trimmed V and J ends, which lost 5 bases and 4 bases, there was a span of 20 bases. The germline V gene encodes CDR1 MGHDK and CDR2 SYGVNS. The CDR3 runs to 16 residues. Here the CDR3 reads CASSPTSGATSTEAFF. The CDR3 coding sequence is TGTGCCAGCAGTCCAACCTCCGGGGCAACGAGCACTGAAGCTTTCTTT.

This clonotype came up a few times. The genes are TRBV15 and TRBJ2-5; 7 nucleotides agree with TRBD2. CDR1 is LNHNV, CDR2 YYDKDF, per germline (reference sequence). V was clipped by 0 bases and J by 3 bases; unmatched bases: 4. This CDR3 contains 15 residues. This CDR3 is CATSRDGLAEETQYF. CDR3 DNA sequence: TGTGCCACCAGCAGAGACGGCCTAGCGGAAGAGACCCAGTACTTC.

The chain links TRBV7-9 to TRBJ1-2; 8 bases map to TRBD1. Looked up from germline, CDR1 is SEHNR and CDR2 is FQNEAQ (reference sequence). Trimming at V came to 6 bases and at J to 7 bases, leaving 7 bases not matched to a gene. The CDR3 runs 13 residues. The CDR3 here is CASRRTGFRGYTF. The CDR3 DNA sequence: TGTGCCAGCAGGCGGACAGGGTTTCGTGGCTACACCTTC. The full variable domain, in which reference TRBV7-9 and TRBJ1-2 provide the parts outside the CDR3, is DTGVSQNPRHKITKRGQNVTFRCDPISEHNRLYWYRQTLGQGPEFLTYFQNEAQLEKSRLLSDRFSAERPKGSFSTLEIQRTEQGDSAMYLCASRRTGFRGYTFGSGTRLTVV.

CDR3 sequence: CASGWAYEQYF. The CDR3 coding sequence is TGTGCCAGCGGGTGGGCCTACGAGCAGTACTTC. This chain connects TRBV2 to TRBJ2-7; no firm D call. Germline loops: CDR1 SNHLY, CDR2 FYNNEI. This CDR3 region has 11 residues. Trimming left V 8 bases short and J 2 bases short, with 7 bases between.

V is TRBV12-3 or TRBV12-4 and J is TRBJ1-2; TRBD1 aligns across 9 bases. V shed 6 bases and J 1 base; nucleotides not matched to a gene: 15. This CDR3 contains 18 residues. The CDR3 DNA reads TGTGCCAGCAGCCGGTCCCGGGACAGGGCCGGTTTTAACTATGGCTACACCTTC. Amino acids: CASSRSRDRAGFNYGYTF.

This chain connects TRBV2 to TRBJ2-7; D is possibly TRBD2 (7 bases). V lost 3 bases and J 2 bases, leaving 14 bases between the germline ends. CDR1 SNHLY and CDR2 FYNNEI come from the germline V gene. The CDR3 has 15 residues. The CDR3 DNA follows: TGTGCCAGCAGTGATTCGGGCGGGGGCACCTACGAGCAGTACTTC. This translates into CASSDSGGGTYEQYF. Complete variable domain (other parts from reference TRBV2 and TRBJ2-7): EPEVTQTPSHQVTQMGQEVILRCVPISNHLYFYWYRQILGQKVEFLVSFYNNEISEKSEIFDDQFSVERPDGSNFTLKIRSTKLEDSAMYFCASSDSGGGTYEQYFGPGTRLTVT.

This clonotype occurred a few times. The V call is TRBV4-1, the J call TRBJ2-7; 10 bases are shared with TRBD2. This CDR3 contains 14 residues. V gave up 3 bases and J gave up 3 bases; unmatched junction bases: 2. In germline, CDR1 is MGHRA, CDR2 YSYEKL. CDR3 protein: CASSHLAGDYEQYF. The CDR3 coding sequence is TGCGCCAGCAGCCACCTAGCGGGGGACTACGAGCAGTACTTC.

This chain uses TRBV30 with TRBJ2-1; 10 nucleotides match TRBD2. The CDR3 runs to 13 residues. V lost 3 bases, J lost 13 bases, and 9 bases stayed unmatched. In germline, CDR1 is GTSNPN, CDR2 SVGIG (reference sequence). The CDR3 protein is CAWRIAGGRQQFF. The DNA for the CDR3 is TGTGCCTGGAGGATAGCGGGGGGCCGTCAACAGTTCTTC.

The chain recombines TRBV5-6 with TRBJ2-4, with 7 nucleotides matching TRBD1. CDR1 and CDR2 from the germline V gene are SGHDT and YYEEEE. CDR3 length equals 16 residues. The trim removed 3 bases at V and 0 bases at J, leaving 6 bases unmatched. Here the CDR3 DNA reads TGTGCCAGCAGCTCTACAGGGGAGCTAGCCAAAAACATTCAGTACTTC. This gives the protein CASSSTGELAKNIQYF.

V usage is TRBV2 and J usage is TRBJ2-4; 8 positions match TRBD2. The V segment lost 2 bases and the J segment 0 bases; nucleotides outside the gene matches: 6. Germline CDR1 SNHLY, CDR2 FYNNEI. The CDR3 covers 17 residues. The CDR3 DNA reads as TGTGCCAGCAGTGAAATGGGACTAGACGTAGCCAAAAACATTCAGTACTTC. This gives the protein CASSEMGLDVAKNIQYF.

The sample holds a few counts of this clonotype. This chain connects TRBV20-1 to TRBJ2-2; 10 bases are a match to TRBD2. Germline V gene data show CDR1 as DFQATT and CDR2 as SNEGSKA (reference sequence). Unmatched junction bases numbered 17, after V lost 6 bases and J lost 7 bases. CDR3 length equals 17 residues. CDR3 nucleotide sequence: TGCAGTGCCGCCCAAGGAAGCGGGGGGGCCACTGGCGGGGAGCTGTTTTTT. Amino acid sequence: CSAAQGSGGATGGELFF.

Worth noting for this clonotype: A junction end diverges from the germline sequence, so it may reflect a read error. V is TRBV15 and J is TRBJ1-4, with a weak D call TRBD1 (6 bases). Germline-derived CDR1 and CDR2 are LNHNV and YYDKDF (reference sequence). This CDR3 has 12 residues. The CDR3: CAASRGSEKLSF. For the CDR3, the DNA is TGTGCCGCCAGCAGGGGTTCGGAGAAACTGTCTTTT.

The chain is built from TRBV28 and TRBJ2-7, with D possibly TRBD1 on 5 matching bases. V lost 6 bases and J lost 6, with 12 bases in between. Germline V lookup: CDR1 MDHEN, CDR2 SYDVKM. This CDR3 is built from 12 residues. CDR3 region: CASRGPQSEQYF. CDR3 coding DNA: TGTGCCAGCAGGGGGCCGCAGTCCGAGCAGTACTTC.

A note on this clonotype: A read error may account for a junction end that differs from germline. The J gene is TRBJ1-1, the V gene TRBV7-8; perhaps TRBD1 as D (6 bases). The CDR3 runs 15 residues. CDR1 is SGHVS and CDR2 is FQNEAQ in the germline V gene. The CDR3 is CVSSLLLRGNTEAFF. CDR3 DNA sequence: TGTGTCAGCAGCCTCCTCCTCAGGGGGAACACTGAAGCTTTCTTT.

The gene calls are TRBV20-1 and TRBJ2-4; tentative D call: TRBD2 (5 bases). The CDR3 is 11 amino acids. The V end lost 6 bases, the J end lost 8 bases, and 11 bases lay between the germline ends. CDR1 is DFQATT, CDR2 SNEGSKA, per germline (reference sequence). The CDR3 sequence is CSAEREYIQYF. CDR3 DNA sequence: TGCAGTGCGGAAAGGGAGTACATTCAGTACTTC.

This chain connects TRBV12-3 or TRBV12-4 to TRBJ1-4, with TRBD1 matching over 7 bases. After removal of 6 bases from V and 5 bases from J, the junction contained 6 bases not matched to a gene. The CDR3 contains 14 residues. The CDR3 coding sequence is TGTGCCAGCAGCACGACAGGGCCGAATGAAAAACTGTTTTTT. It codes for CASSTTGPNEKLFF.

The gene calls are TRBV28 and TRBJ1-5, with D possibly being TRBD1 (5 bases). Trimming stripped 2 bases from V and 2 bases from J, with 10 bases between. CDR3 length: 15 residues. CDR1 and CDR2 (germline): MDHEN, SYDVKM. In DNA form, the CDR3 reads TGTGCCAGCAGTTTACGGGACGCGGGCAATCAGCCCCAGCATTTT. This translates into CASSLRDAGNQPQHF.

This clonotype has only a few counts. The chain has TRBV5-4 and TRBJ2-6; D gene unclear. CDR3 length equals 15 residues. V was shortened by 2 bases and J by 3 bases, with 9 bases between the two germline ends. The germline CDR1 and CDR2 sequences are SGHNT and YYREEE (reference sequence). The CDR3 spells CASSFRAGGANVLTF. CDR3 sequence (DNA): TGTGCCAGCAGCTTTAGGGCTGGTGGGGCCAACGTCCTGACTTTC. Full variable domain (remainder filled in from reference TRBV5-4 and TRBJ2-6): ETGVTQSPTHLIKTRGQQVTLRCSSQSGHNTVSWYQQALGQGPQFIFQYYREEENGRGNFPPRFSGLQFPNYSSELNVNALELDDSALYLCASSFRAGGANVLTFGAGSRLTVL.